Listed below are T cell receptor beta chains from one sample, sequenced in a study of T cell changes during pregnancy in multiple sclerosis. Sequenced by immunoSEQ multiplex PCR; TCRdb stores in-frame clones only, minus some. In the table there are tens of thousands of clones, 85% to 95% of which are singletons. Here the sequenced sample was CD4+ T cells from peripheral blood mononuclear cells, taken in the third trimester of pregnancy. The receptors originated from a female donor with multiple sclerosis, enrolled in a pregnancy study. CDR3s include the opening cysteine and the closing phenylalanine or tryptophan. The D gene is left open where the match is weak. For some rows the clone size is stated as once, few or many, or as a class when expanded; others skip it.

clone_size,cdr3_length,v_call,j_call,d_call,cdr3_aa,cdr3_nt
-,16,TRBV6-1,TRBJ2-7,TRBD2,CASSEASGTSVYEQYF,TGTGCCAGCAGTGAAGCCTCCGGGACTAGCGTCTACGAGCAGTACTTC
once,17,TRBV27,TRBJ2-1,TRBD2,CASSSPHGGGLYNEQFF,TGTGCCAGCAGTTCCCCCCACGGGGGAGGGCTCTACAATGAGCAGTTCTTC
-,18,TRBV7-6,TRBJ2-2,-,CASSLGGAGGANTGELFF,TGTGCCAGCAGCTTAGGAGGGGCCGGCGGGGCGAACACCGGGGAGCTGTTTTTT
-,14,TRBV6-6,TRBJ1-1,TRBD1,CASSYSQGGTEAFF,TGTGCCAGCAGTTACTCGCAGGGGGGAACTGAAGCTTTCTTT
-,13,TRBV27,TRBJ2-7,-,CASSFGLAGEQYF,TGTGCCAGCAGTTTTGGGCTAGCTGGTGAGCAGTACTTC
-,14,TRBV6-6,TRBJ2-1,TRBD1,CAGGSSGTGNEQFF,TGTGCCGGCGGATCCTCGGGGACAGGCAATGAGCAGTTCTTC
-,14,TRBV5-8,TRBJ1-1,-,CASSSDRLNTEAFF,TGTGCCAGCAGCTCTGACAGGCTGAACACTGAAGCTTTCTTT
-,14,TRBV27,TRBJ2-7,TRBD1,CASSDHGQVYEQYF,TGTGCCAGCAGTGATCACGGACAGGTCTACGAGCAGTACTTC
-,14,TRBV11-2,TRBJ2-1,TRBD2,CASSLGLAGDEQFF,TGTGCCAGCAGCTTAGGACTAGCGGGAGATGAGCAGTTCTTC
-,15,TRBV7-2,TRBJ2-5,TRBD2,CASSLSGGRPETQYF,TGTGCCAGCAGCTTATCTGGCGGGAGGCCGGAGACCCAGTACTTC
-,18,TRBV11-3,TRBJ2-3,TRBD2,CASSPGTSGSSSTDTQYF,TGTGCCAGCAGCCCAGGCACTAGCGGGAGTTCTAGCACAGATACGCAGTATTTT
-,17,TRBV7-9,TRBJ1-3,TRBD1,CASSSQGAESTGNTIYF,TGTGCCAGCAGCTCGCAGGGGGCGGAAAGCACTGGAAACACCATATATTTT
-,15,TRBV11-2,TRBJ2-3,-,CASSLEGTAKDTQYF,TGTGCCAGCAGCTTAGAAGGGACTGCCAAGGATACGCAGTATTTT
-,15,TRBV7-2,TRBJ2-7,-,CASSLGQGASLQQYF,TGTGCCAGCAGCTTAGGGCAGGGCGCGTCTCTACAGCAGTACTTC
-,15,TRBV28,TRBJ2-4,-,CASSVRQASKNIQYF,TGTGCCAGCAGTGTTCGACAGGCTTCAAAAAACATTCAGTACTTC
-,14,TRBV10-3,TRBJ1-2,-,CAISGGGGEYGYTF,TGTGCCATCAGTGGGGGTGGGGGCGAATATGGCTACACCTTC
-,16,TRBV19,TRBJ2-3,TRBD1,CASRQSDRGLTDTQYF,TGTGCCAGTCGCCAATCGGACAGGGGTCTGACAGATACGCAGTATTTT
-,13,TRBV19,TRBJ2-1,TRBD2,CASTGTGGNEQFF,TGTGCCAGTACTGGGACGGGGGGCAATGAGCAGTTCTTC
-,18,TRBV13,TRBJ2-1,TRBD2,CASSFRTSGRGSMDEQFF,TGTGCCAGCAGCTTCCGAACTAGCGGGAGGGGGAGTATGGATGAGCAGTTCTTC
-,15,TRBV2,TRBJ2-3,-,CASSGSGLDTDTQYF,TGTGCCAGCTCGGGAAGCGGACTTGACACAGATACGCAGTATTTT
-,19,TRBV15,TRBJ2-4,TRBD2,CATSRDSAGLAGLSRLQYF,TGTGCCACCAGCAGAGATTCGGCGGGACTAGCGGGATTATCGCGCCTTCAGTACTTC
-,13,TRBV7-9,TRBJ1-2,-,CASSSRGNYGYTF,TGTGCCAGCAGCTCCAGGGGTAACTATGGCTACACCTTC
-,12,TRBV29-1,TRBJ1-2,TRBD1,CSARAGGYGYTF,TGCAGCGCCCGTGCAGGGGGCTATGGCTACACCTTC
-,17,TRBV14,TRBJ2-1,TRBD2,CASSQVELAGVGNEQFF,TGTGCCAGCAGCCAAGTGGAGCTAGCGGGAGTAGGCAATGAGCAGTTCTTC
few,12,TRBV6-5,TRBJ1-1,-,CASSYRVGEAFF,TGTGCCAGCAGTTACCGTGTCGGTGAAGCTTTCTTT
-,15,TRBV19,TRBJ1-5,-,CASRMGRGYNQPQHF,TGTGCCAGTAGGATGGGCAGGGGTTACAATCAGCCCCAGCATTTT
-,14,TRBV28,TRBJ2-1,TRBD2,CASSRGRVDNEQFF,TGTGCCAGCAGCCGAGGGAGGGTCGACAATGAGCAGTTCTTC
few,16,TRBV28,TRBJ2-7,-,CASSLRRVIGAGEQYF,TGTGCCAGCAGTTTACGTAGGGTTATAGGGGCAGGGGAGCAGTACTTC
-,15,TRBV6-1,TRBJ2-7,-,CASSRDGTGTYEQYF,TGTGCCAGCAGCCGGGATGGTACAGGGACCTACGAGCAGTACTTC
once,10,TRBV28,TRBJ1-2,-,CASSSNGYTF,TGTGCCAGCAGTTCTAATGGCTACACCTTC
-,14,TRBV4-3,TRBJ2-7,TRBD1,CASSQAGTGGRQYF,TGCGCCAGCAGCCAGGCCGGGACAGGGGGCAGGCAGTACTTC
-,15,TRBV7-3,TRBJ2-1,TRBD2,CASSKTSGYNNEQFF,TGTGCCAGCAGCAAGACTAGCGGCTATAACAATGAGCAGTTCTTC
-,11,TRBV6-5,TRBJ2-1,-,CASKTGNEQFF,TGTGCCAGCAAAACGGGTAATGAGCAGTTCTTC
-,16,TRBV28,TRBJ1-5,TRBD1,CASSLRGQGSNQPQHF,TGTGCCAGCAGTCTACGTGGACAGGGGAGCAATCAGCCCCAGCATTTT
-,14,TRBV11-2,TRBJ2-7,TRBD1,CASSSGQVAYEQYF,TGTGCCAGCAGCTCAGGACAGGTAGCATACGAGCAGTACTTC
-,15,TRBV19,TRBJ2-7,TRBD1,CASSLPGQATYEQYF,TGTGCCAGTAGTCTCCCGGGACAGGCTACCTACGAGCAGTACTTC
-,14,TRBV9,TRBJ1-4,-,CASSVGTANEKLFF,TGTGCCAGCAGCGTAGGGACTGCTAATGAAAAACTGTTTTTT
-,11,TRBV14,TRBJ1-2,-,CATRRDYGYTF,TGTGCCACCCGGAGGGACTATGGCTACACCTTC
few,11,TRBV20-1,TRBJ1-5,-,CSASQDQPQHF,TGCAGTGCGTCGCAGGATCAGCCCCAGCATTTT
-,17,TRBV18,TRBJ1-2,-,CASSDQRGGTGNYGYTF,TGTGCCAGCTCGGACCAGAGAGGCGGGACGGGTAACTATGGCTACACCTTC
-,14,TRBV9,TRBJ2-7,-,CASSVDTSGGEQYF,TGTGCCAGCAGCGTAGACACGTCAGGTGGCGAGCAGTACTTC
-,15,TRBV2,TRBJ1-2,-,CASRPQTKEASGYTF,TGTGCCAGTCGACCTCAGACCAAGGAGGCCTCTGGCTACACCTTC
-,14,TRBV6-1,TRBJ2-1,TRBD1,CASRSRTGKNEQFF,TGTGCCAGCAGATCAAGGACAGGGAAAAATGAGCAGTTCTTC
-,16,TRBV21-1,TRBJ1-6,-,CASSTIPGQENSPLHF,TGTGCCAGCAGCACCATACCGGGACAGGAAAATTCACCCCTCCACTTT
-,17,TRBV7-2,TRBJ2-3,TRBD1,CASSFRTGYYSTDTQYF,TGTGCCAGCAGCTTCCGGACAGGGTACTATAGCACAGATACGCAGTATTTT